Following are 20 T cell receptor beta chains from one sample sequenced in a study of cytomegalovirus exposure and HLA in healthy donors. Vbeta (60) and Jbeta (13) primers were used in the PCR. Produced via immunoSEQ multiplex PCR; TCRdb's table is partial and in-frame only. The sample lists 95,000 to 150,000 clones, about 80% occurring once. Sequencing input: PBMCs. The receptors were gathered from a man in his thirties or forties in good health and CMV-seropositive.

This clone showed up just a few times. The CDR3 is CASSRPGQGNYGYTF. The CDR3 coding sequence is TGTGCCAGTAGTAGACCGGGACAGGGGAACTATGGCTACACCTTC. This chain uses TRBV19 with TRBJ1-2; 10 bases agree with TRBD1. CDR3 length: 15 amino acids. The ends lost 4 bases at V and 2 bases at J; junction bases unmatched: 4. CDR1 is LNHDA, CDR2 SQIVND, per germline (reference sequence).

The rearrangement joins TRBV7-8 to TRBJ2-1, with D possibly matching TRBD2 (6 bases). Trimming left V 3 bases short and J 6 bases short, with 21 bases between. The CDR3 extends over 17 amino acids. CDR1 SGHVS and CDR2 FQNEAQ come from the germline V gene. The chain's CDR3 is CASSLRAGTGVSNEQFF. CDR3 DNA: TGTGCCAGCAGCTTGCGAGCCGGGACGGGAGTTAGCAATGAGCAGTTCTTC.

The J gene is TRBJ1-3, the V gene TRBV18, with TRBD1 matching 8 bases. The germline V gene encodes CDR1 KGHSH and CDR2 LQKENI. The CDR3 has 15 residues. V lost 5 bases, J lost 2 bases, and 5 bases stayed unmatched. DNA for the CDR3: TGTGCCAGCTCAACTCAGGGGGCGGCTGGAAACACCATATATTTT. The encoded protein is CASSTQGAAGNTIYF.

DNA of the CDR3: TGTGCCAGCTCACCCCGTGCCCTAGGCACAGATACGCAGTATTTT. Translating it yields CASSPRALGTDTQYF. J is TRBJ2-3 and V is TRBV18; D is ambiguous. The V gene's germline CDR1 is KGHSH and CDR2 LQKENI. The CDR3 sequence is 15 residues long. Trimming cost V 3 bases and J 1 base, with 11 bases left between them.

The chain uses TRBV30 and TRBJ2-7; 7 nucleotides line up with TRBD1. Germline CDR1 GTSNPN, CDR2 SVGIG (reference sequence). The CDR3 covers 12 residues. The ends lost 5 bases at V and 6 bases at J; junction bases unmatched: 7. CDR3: CAWSDRVIEQYF. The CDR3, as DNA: TGTGCCTGGTCCGACAGGGTAATCGAGCAGTACTTC.

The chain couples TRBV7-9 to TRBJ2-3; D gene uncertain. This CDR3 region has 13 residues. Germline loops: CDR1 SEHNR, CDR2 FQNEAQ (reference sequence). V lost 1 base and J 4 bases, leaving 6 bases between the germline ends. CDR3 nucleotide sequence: TGTGCCAGCAGCTTAGACAGTGCAGATACGCAGTATTTT. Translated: CASSLDSADTQYF.

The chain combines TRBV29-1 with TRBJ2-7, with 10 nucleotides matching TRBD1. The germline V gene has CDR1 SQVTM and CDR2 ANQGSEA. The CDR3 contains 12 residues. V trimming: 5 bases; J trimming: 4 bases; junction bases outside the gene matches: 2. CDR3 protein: CSVLGQGYEQYF. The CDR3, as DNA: TGCAGCGTTTTGGGACAGGGGTACGAGCAGTACTTC.

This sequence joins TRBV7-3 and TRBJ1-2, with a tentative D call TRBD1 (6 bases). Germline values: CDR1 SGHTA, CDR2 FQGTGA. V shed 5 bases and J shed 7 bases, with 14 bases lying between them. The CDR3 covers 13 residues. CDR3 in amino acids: CASSPGGARGYTF. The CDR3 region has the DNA TGTGCCAGCAGCCCGGGGGGGGCTCGTGGCTACACCTTC.

The CDR3 reads CASSLASGGLKNSPLHF. For the CDR3, the DNA is TGCGCCAGCAGCTTGGCTTCAGGGGGCCTTAAAAATTCACCCCTCCACTTT. The chain joins TRBV5-1 to TRBJ1-6; 8 bases match TRBD1. This CDR3 comprises 17 residues. The trim removed 0 bases at V and 7 bases at J, leaving 9 bases unmatched. Germline assignment: CDR1 SGHRS and CDR2 YFSETQ.

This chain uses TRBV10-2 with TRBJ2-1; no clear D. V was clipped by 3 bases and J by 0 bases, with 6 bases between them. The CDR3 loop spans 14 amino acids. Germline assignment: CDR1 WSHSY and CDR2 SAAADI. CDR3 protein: CASSDPSSYNEQFF. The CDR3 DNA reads TGCGCCAGCAGTGATCCTAGCTCCTACAATGAGCAGTTCTTC.

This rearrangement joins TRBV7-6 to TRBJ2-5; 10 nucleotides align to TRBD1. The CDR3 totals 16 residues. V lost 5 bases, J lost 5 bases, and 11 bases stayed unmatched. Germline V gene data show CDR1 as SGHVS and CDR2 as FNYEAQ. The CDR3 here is CASSNVRTGGQETQYF. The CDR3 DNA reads TGTGCCAGCAGCAACGTAAGGACAGGGGGGCAGGAGACCCAGTACTTC.

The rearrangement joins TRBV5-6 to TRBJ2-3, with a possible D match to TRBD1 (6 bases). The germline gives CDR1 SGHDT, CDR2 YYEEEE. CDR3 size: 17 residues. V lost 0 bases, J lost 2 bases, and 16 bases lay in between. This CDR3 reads CASSLELGALITDTQYF. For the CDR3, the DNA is TGTGCCAGCAGCTTGGAATTGGGGGCTCTTATCACAGATACGCAGTATTTT.

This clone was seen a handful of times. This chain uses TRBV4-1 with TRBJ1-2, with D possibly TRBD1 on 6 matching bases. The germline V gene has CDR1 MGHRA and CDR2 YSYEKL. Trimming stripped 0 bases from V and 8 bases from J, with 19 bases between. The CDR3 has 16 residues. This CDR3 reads CASSQETPGAGAGYTF. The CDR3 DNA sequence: TGCGCCAGCAGCCAAGAGACCCCCGGAGCGGGGGCCGGCTACACCTTC.

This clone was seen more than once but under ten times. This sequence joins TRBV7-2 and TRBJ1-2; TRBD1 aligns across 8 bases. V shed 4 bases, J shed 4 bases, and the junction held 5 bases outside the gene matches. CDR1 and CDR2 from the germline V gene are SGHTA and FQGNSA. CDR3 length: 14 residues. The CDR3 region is CASSYGQGSYGYTF. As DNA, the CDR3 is TGTGCCAGCAGCTACGGACAGGGTAGCTATGGCTACACCTTC.

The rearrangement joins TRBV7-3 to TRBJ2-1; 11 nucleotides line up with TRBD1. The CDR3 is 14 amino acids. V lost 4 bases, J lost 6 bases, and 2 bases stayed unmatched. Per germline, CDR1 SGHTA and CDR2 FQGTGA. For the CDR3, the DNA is TGTGCCAGCAGCTCCGGGACAGGGGGCAATGAGCAGTTCTTC. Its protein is CASSSGTGGNEQFF.

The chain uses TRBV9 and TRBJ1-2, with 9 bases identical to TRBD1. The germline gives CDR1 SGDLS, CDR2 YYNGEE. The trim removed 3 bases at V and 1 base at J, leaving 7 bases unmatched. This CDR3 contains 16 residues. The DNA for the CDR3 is TGTGCCAGCAGCGCTACCGGGACAGGGATTAACTATGGCTACACCTTC. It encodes CASSATGTGINYGYTF.

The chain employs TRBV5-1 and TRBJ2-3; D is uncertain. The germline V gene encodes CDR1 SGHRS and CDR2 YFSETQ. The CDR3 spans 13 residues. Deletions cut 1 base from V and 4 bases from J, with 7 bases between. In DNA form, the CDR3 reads TGCGCCAGCAGCTTGCAGTACGCAGATACGCAGTATTTT. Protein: CASSLQYADTQYF.

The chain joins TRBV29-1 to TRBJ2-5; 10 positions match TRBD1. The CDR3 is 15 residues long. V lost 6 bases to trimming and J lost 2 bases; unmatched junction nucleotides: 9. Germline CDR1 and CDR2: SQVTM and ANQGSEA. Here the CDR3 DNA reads TGCAGCGTAAGCCGACAGGGGGCGTATCAAGAGACCCAGTACTTC. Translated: CSVSRQGAYQETQYF. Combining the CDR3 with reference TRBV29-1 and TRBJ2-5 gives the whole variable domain SAVISQKPSRDICQRGTSLTIQCQVDSQVTMMFWYRQQPGQSLTLIATANQGSEATYESGFVIDKFPISRPNLTFSTLTVSNMSPEDSSIYLCSVSRQGAYQETQYFGPGTRLLVL.

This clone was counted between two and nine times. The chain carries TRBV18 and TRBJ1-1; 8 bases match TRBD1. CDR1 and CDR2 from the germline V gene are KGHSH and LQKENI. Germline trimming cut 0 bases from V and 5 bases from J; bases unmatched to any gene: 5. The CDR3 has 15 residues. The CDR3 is CASSPPDRAGTEAFF. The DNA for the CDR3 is TGTGCCAGCTCACCACCGGACAGGGCGGGGACTGAAGCTTTCTTT.

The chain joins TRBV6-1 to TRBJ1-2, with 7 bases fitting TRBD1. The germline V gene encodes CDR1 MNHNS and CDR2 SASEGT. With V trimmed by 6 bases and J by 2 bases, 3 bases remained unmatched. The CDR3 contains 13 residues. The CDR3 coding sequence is TGTGCCAGCAGGGAGACAGGGAACTATGGCTACACCTTC. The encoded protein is CASRETGNYGYTF.